The 27 T cell receptor beta chains in this list originate from one sample, sequenced in a study of CD8+CD57+ T cells in acquired aplastic anemia. Genomic DNA provided the template from which TCR beta VDJ and CDR3 profiles were obtained. TCRdb fed the reads into MiXCR, producing one record per CDR3 protein. The sample shows roughly 250,000 distinct CDR3 sequences, 45% to 50% of them seen only once. Patients selected for sequencing had displayed CD8+CD57+ cell expansion by flow cytometry. The sample consisted of sorted CD4+, CD8+, or CD8+CD57+ T cells (not recorded which) from PBMCs. All receptors come from a human donor with aplastic anemia.

The table lists this clonotype with a count of one. At one end, the junction sequence differs from germline, possibly due to a read error. This rearrangement joins TRBV7-2 to TRBJ1-2, with TRBD1 matching 7 bases. The CDR3 loop spans 15 amino acids. In germline, CDR1 is SGHTA, CDR2 FQGNSA. The CDR3 DNA reads as TGCGCCAGCAGCCAAGATAACAGGGGTTGGGGTGGCTACACCTTC. It translates to CASSQDNRGWGGYTF. The whole variable domain, remainder taken from reference TRBV7-2 and TRBJ1-2, is GAGVSQSPSNKVTEKGKDVELRCDPISGHTALYWYRQSLGQGLEFLIYFQGNSAPDKSGLPSDRFSAERTGGSVSTLTIQRTQQEDSAVYLCASSQDNRGWGGYTFGSGTRLTVV.

The chain recombines TRBV15 with TRBJ1-2; 7 bases match TRBD1. With V trimmed by 10 bases and J by 5 bases, 10 bases remained unmatched. This CDR3 has 13 residues. The V gene's germline CDR1 is LNHNV and CDR2 YYDKDF (reference sequence). The CDR3: CASSQDRTYGYTF. The CDR3 coding sequence is TGTGCCAGCTCCCAGGACAGGACGTATGGCTACACCTTC.

In this sample, this clonotype turned up many times. This sequence joins TRBV4-1 and TRBJ2-5; TRBD1 matches 7 bases. Germline V gene lookup returns CDR1 MGHRA and CDR2 YSYEKL. Trimming at V came to 3 bases and at J to 0 bases, leaving 7 bases not matched to a gene. The CDR3 runs to 16 residues. The CDR3 DNA sequence: TGCGCCAGCAGCCATCCATCCGGACAGGACCAAGAGACCCAGTACTTC. Its translation: CASSHPSGQDQETQYF.

This clonotype has a count of ten or more. The rearrangement links TRBV7-9 to TRBJ2-7; D unresolved. Per germline, CDR1 SEHNR and CDR2 FQNEAQ (reference sequence). The CDR3 runs to 14 residues. Trimming took 1 base from V and 0 from J, leaving 7 bases between them. CDR3 protein: CASSLEGYSYEQYF. The CDR3 coding sequence is TGTGCCAGCAGCTTAGAGGGTTACTCCTACGAGCAGTACTTC.

The V gene is TRBV9, the J gene TRBJ2-2, with TRBD1 matching 7 bases. J gave up 8 bases and V 4 bases, and 2 bases lay outside the gene matches. Germline V gives CDR1 SGDLS, CDR2 YYNGEE. The CDR3 consists of 12 residues. CDR3 amino acids: CASSWGQGELFF. The CDR3, as DNA: TGTGCCAGCAGCTGGGGACAGGGGGAGCTGTTTTTT.

V and J are TRBV4-3 and TRBJ2-1; weak D call: TRBD2 (6 bases). V was cut by 0 bases and J by 3 bases, with 15 bases left in between. Germline CDR1 reads LGHNA; CDR2 reads YSLEER. There are 17 residues in the CDR3. As DNA, the CDR3 is TGCGCCAGCAGCCAAGATACGGGGACTCCCCTCTACAATGAGCAGTTCTTC. It yields the protein CASSQDTGTPLYNEQFF.

As to this clonotype: A much larger clone differs by one base, so this may be a read error. The rearrangement links TRBV5-6 to TRBJ2-7; 11 bases align to TRBD2. The CDR3 totals 16 residues. The V segment lost 1 base and the J segment 6 bases; nucleotides outside the gene matches: 9. Germline V gives CDR1 SGHDT, CDR2 YYEEEE. The CDR3 coding sequence is TGTGCCAGCAGCTTGATAGCGGGAGGGCCCTCGAGCGAGCAGTACTTC. The encoded protein is CASSLIAGGPSSEQYF.

The chain has TRBV24-1 and TRBJ2-2; 9 nucleotides agree with TRBD2. The CDR3 extends over 13 amino acids. CDR1 is KGHDR and CDR2 is SFDVKD in the germline V gene. V lost 5 bases, J lost 10 bases, and 4 bases stayed unmatched. The CDR3 spells CATSASGKAELFF. The CDR3 DNA is TGTGCCACCAGTGCTAGCGGGAAGGCGGAGCTGTTTTTT.

The sample holds a few counts of this clonotype. The chain employs TRBV7-9 and TRBJ2-1; tentative D call: TRBD2 (5 bases). This CDR3 contains 15 residues. Germline-derived CDR1 and CDR2 are SEHNR and FQNEAQ (reference sequence). Trimming shortened V by 6 bases and J by 5 bases, and 17 bases separated the two germline ends. In nucleotides, the CDR3 is TGTGCCAGCAGACCTGAGTTGGGGAGCCACAATGAGCAGTTCTTC. Encoded protein: CASRPELGSHNEQFF. Full variable domain (rest looked up from reference TRBV7-9 and TRBJ2-1): DTGVSQNPRHKITKRGQNVTFRCDPISEHNRLYWYRQTLGQGPEFLTYFQNEAQLEKSRLLSDRFSAERPKGSFSTLEIQRTEQGDSAMYLCASRPELGSHNEQFFGPGTRLTVL.

This clonotype was recorded many times. This chain uses TRBV9 with TRBJ1-5, with TRBD1 matching 8 bases. CDR1 and CDR2 (germline): SGDLS, YYNGEE. The trim removed 0 bases at V and 3 bases at J, leaving 2 bases unmatched. The CDR3 contains 15 residues. The CDR3 DNA sequence: TGTGCCAGCAGCGTAGCGACAGGGGACAATCAGCCCCAGCATTTT. Protein product: CASSVATGDNQPQHF.

The J gene is TRBJ2-7, the V gene TRBV7-8, with 10 bases matching TRBD2. V was clipped by 7 bases and J by 2 bases; unmatched bases: 5. The CDR3 is made up of 14 amino acids. Germline CDR1 reads SGHVS; CDR2 reads FQNEAQ. CDR3 in amino acids: CASMLAGDPYEQYF. The CDR3 DNA is TGTGCCAGCATGCTAGCGGGAGACCCCTACGAGCAGTACTTC.

The chain combines TRBV2 with TRBJ2-2; 8 nucleotides agree with TRBD2. V lost 6 bases and J lost 1; bases outside the gene matches: 13. Germline CDR1 SNHLY, CDR2 FYNNEI. The CDR3 has 18 amino acids. As DNA, the CDR3 is TGTGCCAGCAGCTTAATACTAGCGGCTGGGTGGAACACCGGGGAGCTGTTTTTT. This translates into CASSLILAAGWNTGELFF.

This clonotype was found many times. The rearrangement joins TRBV16 to TRBJ1-3; D call uncertain. V dropped 4 bases and J dropped 0 bases, with 10 bases sitting between them. This CDR3 spans 15 amino acids. CDR1 is KGHSY and CDR2 is FQNENV in the germline V gene. The CDR3 DNA follows: TGTGCCAGCAGCCTAATCAATCCCTCTGGAAACACCATATATTTT. It is translated as CASSLINPSGNTIYF.

This clonotype occurred a few times. J is TRBJ1-5 and V is TRBV6-2 or TRBV6-3, with 8 nucleotides matching TRBD1. Germline loops: CDR1 MNHEY, CDR2 SVGEGT. V was clipped by 5 bases and J by 2 bases; unmatched bases: 11. The CDR3 spans 17 residues. The CDR3 loop reads CASSDPQGALGNQPQHF. The CDR3, as DNA: TGTGCCAGCAGTGACCCGCAGGGGGCTCTTGGCAATCAGCCCCAGCATTTT.

This chain connects TRBV9 to TRBJ1-6; D gene unclear. V lost 4 bases and J lost 5, with 7 bases in between. From germline, CDR1 is SGDLS and CDR2 YYNGEE. The CDR3 is 13 residues long. The CDR3 region is CASSTRDNSPLHF. CDR3 nucleotide sequence: TGTGCCAGCAGCACGAGGGATAATTCACCCCTCCACTTT.

This clonotype came up once. As DNA, the CDR3 is TGCAGTGCTAACGACGGTAGTAATGAAAAACTGTTTTTT. Encoded protein: CSANDGSNEKLFF. The chain combines TRBV20-1 with TRBJ1-4; no reliable D call. Germline V CDR1 and CDR2: DFQATT, SNEGSKA (reference sequence). V dropped 4 bases and J dropped 4 bases, with 10 bases sitting between them. The CDR3 spans 13 residues.

V is TRBV7-9 and J is TRBJ2-3; 11 positions match TRBD2. The CDR3 is 18 residues long. Losses at the gene ends were 5 bases for V and 7 bases for J; bases not matched to a gene: 17. Germline CDR1 and CDR2: SEHNR and FQNEAQ (reference sequence). This CDR3 reads CASSAYLGTSGRSNTQYF. CDR3 bases: TGTGCCAGCAGCGCGTACCTCGGGACTAGCGGCCGGTCCAATACGCAGTATTTT. Variable domain in full (rest from reference TRBV7-9 and TRBJ2-3): DTGVSQNPRHKITKRGQNVTFRCDPISEHNRLYWYRQTLGQGPEFLTYFQNEAQLEKSRLLSDRFSAERPKGSFSTLEIQRTEQGDSAMYLCASSAYLGTSGRSNTQYFGPGTRLTVL.

The CDR3 DNA reads TGTGCCACCAGCAGCCTAGCGGGGCAAGAGACCCAGTACTTC. As protein: CATSSLAGQETQYF. The chain recombines TRBV15 with TRBJ2-5; 9 bases match TRBD2. This CDR3 comprises 14 residues. Germline-derived CDR1 and CDR2 are LNHNV and YYDKDF (reference sequence). Unmatched junction bases numbered 1, after V lost 3 bases and J lost 2 bases.

This chain connects TRBV7-9 to TRBJ1-1; D not certain. Germline lookup yields CDR1 SEHNR and CDR2 FQNEAQ (reference sequence). The CDR3 is 12 amino acids. With 2 bases removed from V and 7 bases from J, the gap between germline ends came to 8 bases. The CDR3 DNA follows: TGTGCCAGCAGCTTAAGGCCGCGTGAAGCTTTCTTT. Its protein is CASSLRPREAFF.

The chain couples TRBV20-1 to TRBJ2-1, with 9 bases identical to TRBD2. V was clipped by 1 base and J by 6 bases; unmatched bases: 4. CDR1 is DFQATT and CDR2 is SNEGSKA in the germline V gene (reference sequence). The CDR3 runs to 14 residues. This CDR3 reads CSARGSGGLNEQFF. CDR3 nucleotides: TGCAGTGCTAGAGGTAGCGGGGGCCTCAATGAGCAGTTCTTC.

This chain joins TRBV7-2 and TRBJ2-3; 10 bases are shared with TRBD2. The CDR3 is 19 residues long. Germline-derived CDR1 and CDR2 are SGHTA and FQGNSA. The junction had 13 bases not matched to a gene; V was cut back by 1 base and J by 3 bases. The CDR3 region has the DNA TGTGCCAGCAGCTTAGATCGGGGGGGACTAGCGCCACGGACAGATACGCAGTATTTT. Translating it yields CASSLDRGGLAPRTDTQYF.

This clonotype came up many times. DNA of the CDR3: TGTGCCAGCAGTTTATCGGGGAAGGCCTACGAGCAGTACTTC. Its translation: CASSLSGKAYEQYF. This chain connects TRBV12-3 or TRBV12-4 to TRBJ2-7, with TRBD2 as a possible D gene (5 bases). The length of the CDR3 is 14 residues. The V end was cut by 2 bases, the J end by 2 bases, with 10 bases between.

A word on this clonotype: Sequence at one end of the junction differs from germline and may be a read error. The gene calls are TRBV28 and TRBJ2-7, with TRBD2 matching over 10 bases. Germline CDR1 reads MDHEN; CDR2 reads SYDVKM. The CDR3 extends over 15 amino acids. CDR3 bases: TGTGCCAGCAGTTCCACCGGGACTAGCGTCTACGAGCAGCACTTC. It specifies CASSSTGTSVYEQHF.

This clonotype was found a few times. Possible read error: a much larger clone is one base away. The conserved final phenylalanine or tryptophan is absent from the CDR3, which likely points to a read error. The chain has TRBV5-1 and TRBJ1-1; D not resolved. CDR1 SGHRS and CDR2 YFSETQ come from the germline V gene. With 0 bases removed from V and 3 bases from J, the gap between germline ends came to 9 bases. CDR3 length: 14 amino acids. The DNA for the CDR3 is TGCGCCAGCAGCTTGGTAGGACGGTACACTGAAGCTTTCTTA. Protein product: CASSLVGRYTEAFL.

V gene TRBV25-1 combines with J gene TRBJ2-1, with D tentatively TRBD2 (5 bases). The CDR3 spans 12 residues. The germline gives CDR1 MGHDK, CDR2 SYGVNS. The germline V and J ends were trimmed by 10 bases and 4 bases, with 11 bases remaining between them. The CDR3 DNA sequence: TGTGCCACCTCACCGGGGTACAATGAGCAGTTCTTC. It yields the protein CATSPGYNEQFF.

This clonotype was seen ten or more times. The chain has TRBV10-3 and TRBJ2-5; no reliable D call. V was shortened by 0 bases and J by 1 base, with 12 bases between the two germline ends. Germline CDR1 and CDR2: ENHRY and SYGVKD. This CDR3 contains 16 residues. In nucleotides, the CDR3 is TGTGCCATCAGTGAGTCGTCATTTTCATCCCAAGAGACCCAGTACTTC. This encodes CAISESSFSSQETQYF.

With respect to this clonotype: A read error is possible here, since a much larger clone lies one base away. The chain employs TRBV7-9 and TRBJ1-2; 8 bases are a match to TRBD1. The germline CDR1 and CDR2 sequences are SEHNR and FQNEAQ (reference sequence). The length of the CDR3 is 17 residues. CDR3 nucleotide sequence: TGTACCAGCAGCTTAGATCGCTTTTCGGGACAGGACTATGGCTACACCTTC. This codes for CTSSLDRFSGQDYGYTF.